A single sample is the source of the 24 T cell receptor beta chains below, sequenced in a study of shared clonotypes between healthy human individuals. Profiling relied on immunoSEQ multiplex PCR, and the TCRdb table lists in-frame clones only, not all of them. The sample consists of 2 million to 3 million clones, around nine tenths of them appearing once. The material sequenced was naive CD4+ T cells sorted from blood. Subset indicated: CD45RA+ positively selected. Every receptor here comes from a man aged 18-30 years in good health.

The table lists this clone with a count of one. Distinct nucleotide sequences in the sample also encode this CDR3. This chain links TRBV9 with TRBJ1-2; 9 bases map to TRBD1. Germline loops: CDR1 SGDLS, CDR2 YYNGEE. This CDR3 spans 14 amino acids. V lost 2 bases, J lost 2 bases, and 1 base stayed unmatched. CDR3 loop: CASSVDRGNYGYTF. As DNA, the CDR3 is TGTGCCAGCAGCGTTGACAGGGGGAACTATGGCTACACCTTC.

The chain uses TRBV7-6 and TRBJ2-2, with D unclear. V shed 5 bases and J shed 2 bases, with 15 bases lying between them. This CDR3 spans 16 amino acids. Germline V CDR1 and CDR2: SGHVS, FNYEAQ. CDR3 loop: CASSIPTATNTGELFF. The CDR3 DNA reads as TGTGCCAGCAGCATTCCGACCGCTACAAACACCGGGGAGCTGTTTTTT.

The rearrangement uses TRBV11-3 and TRBJ2-1, with 11 nucleotides matching TRBD2. Trimming cost V 2 bases and J 6 bases; bases outside gene matches: 3. CDR1 SGHNT and CDR2 YENEEA come from the germline V gene. This CDR3 comprises 15 residues. CDR3: CASSLSSGGPNEQFF. The CDR3, as DNA: TGTGCCAGCAGCTTATCTAGCGGGGGGCCCAATGAGCAGTTCTTC.

Here the CDR3 DNA reads TGTGCCAGCAGCGAGGGGGGTTTCGGATCCTACGAGCAGTACTTC. The encoded protein is CASSEGGFGSYEQYF. This chain links TRBV14 with TRBJ2-7; perhaps D is TRBD1 or TRBD2 (6 bases each). The V end was cut by 5 bases, the J end by 1 base, with 15 bases between. Germline V gene data show CDR1 as SGHDN and CDR2 as FVKESK. The CDR3 consists of 15 residues.

The gene calls are TRBV7-2 and TRBJ2-1; D is uncertain. CDR3 length: 16 residues. Germline V lookup: CDR1 SGHTA, CDR2 FQGNSA. With 1 base removed from V and 2 bases from J, the gap between germline ends came to 12 bases. The CDR3 region has the DNA TGTGCCAGCAGCTTAGTGGTCGGTCTGGCCTACAATGAGCAGTTCTTC. This encodes CASSLVVGLAYNEQFF.

The rearrangement uses TRBV4-3 and TRBJ1-1, with 9 positions matching TRBD1. CDR1 is LGHNA, CDR2 YSLEER, per germline. Losses at the gene ends were 3 bases for V and 6 bases for J; bases not matched to a gene: 8. This CDR3 has 15 residues. The CDR3 protein is CASSQSPGQGPEAFF. CDR3 nucleotide sequence: TGCGCCAGCAGCCAGTCCCCGGGACAGGGCCCTGAAGCTTTCTTT.

In nucleotides, the CDR3 is TGCGCCAGCAGCCAAGTGCCCCTTGGGTCTAGTCCCCCCGGCACAGATACGCAGTATTTT. This sequence encodes CASSQVPLGSSPPGTDTQYF. The chain employs TRBV4-3 and TRBJ2-3; no definite D call. The length of the CDR3 is 20 residues. Germline-derived CDR1 and CDR2 are LGHNA and YSLEER. V shed 1 base and J shed 1 base, with 24 bases lying between them.

The V gene is TRBV10-3, the J gene TRBJ1-5; TRBD1 aligns across 8 bases. V lost 6 bases to trimming and J lost 3 bases; unmatched junction nucleotides: 10. CDR1 and CDR2 from the germline V gene are ENHRY and SYGVKD. This CDR3 is 16 amino acids long. This CDR3 is CAISAVDRAANQPQHF. CDR3 sequence (DNA): TGTGCCATCAGCGCCGTGGACAGGGCGGCCAATCAGCCCCAGCATTTT.

This clone was detected only a few times. J is TRBJ1-5 and V is TRBV18, with D tentatively TRBD1 (5 bases). This CDR3 has 16 amino acids. V was pared by 2 bases and J by 4 bases, with 15 bases between. Germline V CDR1 and CDR2: KGHSH, LQKENI. The CDR3 protein is CASSPREAGSNQPQHF. In nucleotides, the CDR3 is TGTGCCAGCTCACCAAGGGAGGCAGGGAGTAATCAGCCCCAGCATTTT.

The chain links TRBV28 to TRBJ1-5; possible D gene TRBD1, 5 bases. The germline gives CDR1 MDHEN, CDR2 SYDVKM. The germline V and J ends were trimmed by 6 bases and 1 base, with 16 bases remaining between them. The CDR3 runs to 16 residues. DNA for the CDR3: TGTGCCAGCAGGCCCGGTGGGGGAGCGAGCAATCAGCCCCAGCATTTT. This translates into CASRPGGGASNQPQHF.

The rearrangement joins TRBV27 to TRBJ2-7, with 12 bases fitting TRBD2. The CDR3 loop spans 16 amino acids. The J segment lost 0 bases and the V segment lost 6 bases, leaving 6 bases of the junction unmatched. CDR1 is MNHEY, CDR2 SMNVEV, per germline (reference sequence). CDR3 in amino acids: CASSLTSGGSSYEQYF. Written as DNA, the CDR3 is TGTGCCAGCAGCCTTACTAGCGGGGGGAGCTCCTACGAGCAGTACTTC.

This chain joins TRBV7-3 and TRBJ2-1; possible D gene TRBD1, 5 bases. The V gene's germline CDR1 is SGHTA and CDR2 FQGTGA. Trimming left V 5 bases short and J 5 bases short, with 10 bases between. CDR3 length: 13 amino acids. The CDR3 coding sequence is TGTGCCAGCAGCCCGGCCAGGGACAATGAGCAGTTCTTC. Its protein product is CASSPARDNEQFF.

The chain carries TRBV11-3 and TRBJ1-6; no reliable D call. Germline values: CDR1 SGHNT, CDR2 YENEEA. The CDR3 runs to 14 residues. Trimming stripped 1 base from V and 9 bases from J, with 10 bases between. CDR3 sequence reads: CASSLVSAGSPLHF. The DNA for the CDR3 is TGTGCCAGCAGCTTAGTTTCGGCAGGTTCACCCCTCCACTTT.

The V gene is TRBV2, the J gene TRBJ2-4; perhaps TRBD1 as D (6 bases). Germline assignment: CDR1 SNHLY and CDR2 FYNNEI. The germline V and J ends were trimmed by 5 bases and 7 bases, with 21 bases remaining between them. The length of the CDR3 is 16 residues. The CDR3 coding sequence is TGTGCCAGCAGTTCAGCCACCTTCGGACAGAGTAACATTCAGTACTTC. Its translation: CASSSATFGQSNIQYF. Combining the CDR3 with reference TRBV2 and TRBJ2-4 gives the whole variable domain EPEVTQTPSHQVTQMGQEVILRCVPISNHLYFYWYRQILGQKVEFLVSFYNNEISEKSEIFDDQFSVERPDGSNFTLKIRSTKLEDSAMYFCASSSATFGQSNIQYFGAGTRLSVL.

V and J are TRBV5-1 and TRBJ2-7; D gene uncertain. V gave up 3 bases and J gave up 1 base, with 14 bases separating them. The CDR3 length is 15 residues. Per germline, CDR1 SGHRS and CDR2 YFSETQ. CDR3 sequence reads: CASSSVGQQSYEQYF. Written as DNA, the CDR3 is TGCGCCAGCAGCTCAGTAGGGCAGCAGTCCTACGAGCAGTACTTC.

As DNA, the CDR3 is TGTGCCAGCAGCGAAAGCTATCCTGGAAACACCATATATTTT. Translating it yields CASSESYPGNTIYF. This chain connects TRBV9 to TRBJ1-3; no definite D call. Trimming pared 3 bases from V and 2 bases from J, leaving 9 bases between. Germline-derived CDR1 and CDR2 are SGDLS and YYNGEE. The CDR3 spans 14 residues.

The V and J genes are TRBV2 and TRBJ2-7, with D hard to call. The ends were cut back, 2 bases at V and 5 bases at J, with 10 bases in the middle. The CDR3 runs to 13 residues. Germline CDR1 is SNHLY and CDR2 is FYNNEI. The CDR3 DNA follows: TGTGCCAGCAGTGAACGGTGGGTCCACGAGCAGTACTTC. Protein: CASSERWVHEQYF.

The V call is TRBV7-2, the J call TRBJ1-1; D not resolved. CDR1 and CDR2 from the germline V gene are SGHTA and FQGNSA. Trimming took off 3 bases at V and 10 bases at J, with 15 bases between the two ends. This CDR3 has 13 residues. This CDR3 is CASSLGPELRAFF. The CDR3, as DNA: TGTGCCAGCAGCTTGGGCCCAGAGCTTAGAGCTTTCTTT.

The V gene is TRBV19, the J gene TRBJ1-6; weak D call: TRBD1 (6 bases). The V gene lost 7 bases and the J gene lost 10 bases, with 20 bases spanning the gap. The germline V gene has CDR1 LNHDA and CDR2 SQIVND (reference sequence). There are 15 residues in the CDR3. The CDR3 reads CASTTGGGRGSPLHF. CDR3 sequence (DNA): TGTGCCAGTACAACCGGGGGGGGGCGCGGCTCACCCCTCCACTTT.

The J gene is TRBJ2-1, the V gene TRBV6-7, with TRBD2 identical over 9 bases. TRBV6-7 falls under the ORF class, with uncertain function. CDR3 length: 16 amino acids. J lost 7 bases, V lost 7 bases, and 14 bases had no gene match. For the CDR3, the DNA is TGTGCCAGCACCCCCTGTAGGGCTAGCGGGACAAATGAGCAGTTCTTC. Protein: CASTPCRASGTNEQFF.

This clone was detected once. The J gene is TRBJ2-3, the V gene TRBV21-1; the D segment call TRBD1 is taken from the table without a DNA check. TRBV21-1 is shown as a pseudogene. The CDR3 totals 18 residues. CDR3 coding DNA: TGTGCCAGCAGCAAAGAATCCCCAGGGACAGACCCCACAGATACGCAGTATTTT. It specifies CASSKESPGTDPTDTQYF.

The chain couples TRBV9 to TRBJ2-1, with TRBD2 matching 12 bases. J lost 5 bases, V lost 2 bases, and 14 bases had no gene match. Germline V gene sequence: CDR1 SGDLS, CDR2 YYNGEE. This CDR3 has 19 amino acids. This CDR3 is CASSVGSTSGRNQDNEQFF. The CDR3 nucleotides read TGTGCCAGCAGCGTTGGTAGTACTAGCGGGAGGAACCAGGACAATGAGCAGTTCTTC. Full variable domain (outside the CDR3, taken from reference TRBV9 and TRBJ2-1): DSGVTQTPKHLITATGQRVTLRCSPRSGDLSVYWYQQSLDQGLQFLIQYYNGEERAKGNILERFSAQQFPDLHSELNLSSLELGDSALYFCASSVGSTSGRNQDNEQFFGPGTRLTVL.

This clone is a singleton in its sample. The chain carries TRBV19 and TRBJ2-1, with 7 bases identical to TRBD2. The CDR3 length is 16 residues. J was trimmed by 4 bases and V by 5 bases; bases with no gene match: 11. Germline V gene lookup returns CDR1 LNHDA and CDR2 SQIVND (reference sequence). In nucleotides, the CDR3 is TGTGCCAGTAGTCCCAGAAGCGGGGCGGGTTACAATGAGCAGTTCTTC. It specifies CASSPRSGAGYNEQFF.

The gene calls are TRBV18 and TRBJ1-1; TRBD1 might be the D (6 bases). Germline CDR1 KGHSH, CDR2 LQKENI. The CDR3 is 16 amino acids. Trimming left V 3 bases short and J 5 bases short, with 19 bases between. The CDR3 here is CASSPWSPGQGTEAFF. The CDR3 DNA follows: TGTGCCAGCTCACCTTGGTCCCCGGGGCAGGGGACTGAAGCTTTCTTT. The full variable domain, its missing parts supplied by reference TRBV18 and TRBJ1-1, is NAGVMQNPRHLVRRRGQEARLRCSPMKGHSHVYWYRQLPEEGLKFMVYLQKENIIDESGMPKERFSAEFPKEGPSILRIQQVVRGDSAAYFCASSPWSPGQGTEAFFGQGTRLTVV.